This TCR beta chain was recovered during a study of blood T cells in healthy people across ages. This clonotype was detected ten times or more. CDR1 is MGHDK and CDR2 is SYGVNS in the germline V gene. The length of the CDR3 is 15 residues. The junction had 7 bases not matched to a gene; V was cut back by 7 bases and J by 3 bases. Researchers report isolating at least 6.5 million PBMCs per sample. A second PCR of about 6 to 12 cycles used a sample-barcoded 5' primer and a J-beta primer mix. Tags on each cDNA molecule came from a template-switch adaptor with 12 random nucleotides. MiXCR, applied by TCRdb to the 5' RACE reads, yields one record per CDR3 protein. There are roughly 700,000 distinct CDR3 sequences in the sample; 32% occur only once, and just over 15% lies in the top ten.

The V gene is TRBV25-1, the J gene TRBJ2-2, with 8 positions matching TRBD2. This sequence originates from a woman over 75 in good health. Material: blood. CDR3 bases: TGTGCCAGCACTTCCCCGGGAGGGGACACCGGGGAGCTGTTTTTT. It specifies CASTSPGGDTGELFF.